This passage covers 32 T cell receptor beta chains from one sample sequenced in a study of cytomegalovirus exposure and HLA in healthy donors. The PCR used 60 Vbeta and 13 Jbeta primers. Clones were sequenced by immunoSEQ multiplex PCR, and TCRdb holds only the in-frame ones, with some missing. The sample has approximately 190,000 clones; 65% to 85% are singletons. Sequences were obtained from PBMCs. The receptors shown here come from a man aged 40-50 years in good health and CMV-seropositive.

The rearrangement joins TRBV25-1 to TRBJ1-4, with D possibly being TRBD1 (6 bases). Trimming stripped 6 bases from V and 10 bases from J, with 21 bases between. The CDR3 runs to 15 residues. The germline V gene encodes CDR1 MGHDK and CDR2 SYGVNS. The CDR3 sequence is CASSPPSTGSGKLFF. Here the CDR3 DNA reads TGTGCCAGCAGCCCACCATCCACAGGGTCGGGAAAACTGTTTTTT.

V gene TRBV27 combines with J gene TRBJ2-2; 8 bases line up with TRBD1. V shed 3 bases and J 5 bases; nucleotides not matched to a gene: 5. The germline V gene encodes CDR1 MNHEY and CDR2 SMNVEV (reference sequence). CDR3 size: 15 residues. The CDR3 region has the DNA TGTGCCAGCAGTTTGAGTCAGGGGGCAACCGGGGAGCTGTTTTTT. Translated: CASSLSQGATGELFF.

This chain joins TRBV6-4 and TRBJ2-1, with 10 nucleotides matching TRBD2. CDR3 length equals 15 residues. After removal of 4 bases from V and 4 bases from J, the junction contained 4 bases not matched to a gene. The germline CDR1 and CDR2 sequences are MRHNA and SNTAGT. The CDR3 loop reads CASSVTSGDYNEQFF. CDR3 sequence (DNA): TGTGCCAGCAGTGTTACTAGCGGGGATTACAATGAGCAGTTCTTC.

This chain joins TRBV4-3 and TRBJ2-4; perhaps TRBD1 as D (5 bases). Per germline, CDR1 LGHNA and CDR2 YSLEER. V dropped 2 bases and J dropped 6 bases, with 14 bases sitting between them. The CDR3 has 15 residues. The CDR3 loop is CASSQTRARANIQYF. The DNA of the CDR3 is TGCGCCAGCAGCCAAACCCGGGCCAGGGCAAACATTCAGTACTTC.

The gene calls are TRBV7-2 and TRBJ2-5; D not certain. The CDR3 spans 15 residues. Looked up from germline, CDR1 is SGHTA and CDR2 is FQGNSA. Trimming stripped 5 bases from V and 2 bases from J, with 15 bases between. The CDR3 region has the DNA TGTGCCAGCAGCCGAGGATTGGTAGAACAAGAGACCCAGTACTTC. It encodes CASSRGLVEQETQYF.

The rearrangement uses TRBV30 and TRBJ2-7; 8 bases align to TRBD1. The junction had 4 bases not matched to a gene; V was cut back by 5 bases and J by 1 base. The germline gives CDR1 GTSNPN, CDR2 SVGIG (reference sequence). This CDR3 has 13 amino acids. The CDR3 nucleotides read TGTGCCTGGGGGACAGGAGCTTCCTACGAGCAGTACTTC. Residues: CAWGTGASYEQYF.

The chain uses TRBV4-3 and TRBJ2-7; 9 nucleotides align to TRBD1. CDR1 LGHNA and CDR2 YSLEER come from the germline V gene. Losses at the gene ends were 0 bases for V and 4 bases for J; bases not matched to a gene: 16. The CDR3 runs to 19 residues. The CDR3 sequence: CASSQDLLGTGPQGYEQYF. The CDR3 DNA is TGCGCCAGCAGCCAAGATCTTTTGGGGACAGGGCCCCAGGGGTACGAGCAGTACTTC.

The genes are TRBV28 and TRBJ1-2, with D hard to call. Germline-derived CDR1 and CDR2 are MDHEN and SYDVKM. V lost 1 base and J 3 bases, leaving 18 bases between the germline ends. There are 17 residues in the CDR3. The CDR3: CASSLFGSAVVYYGYTF. The CDR3 DNA reads TGTGCCAGCAGTTTATTCGGATCCGCGGTGGTATACTATGGCTACACCTTC.

The V and J genes are TRBV2 and TRBJ2-1; D might be TRBD2 (5 bases). Deletions cut 4 bases from V and 7 bases from J, with 17 bases between. The CDR3 has 15 residues. The germline V gene encodes CDR1 SNHLY and CDR2 FYNNEI. CDR3 protein: CASSGGLPSGNEQFF. For the CDR3, the DNA is TGTGCCAGCAGTGGTGGACTCCCCTCTGGGAATGAGCAGTTCTTC.

This sequence joins TRBV10-3 and TRBJ2-3; 8 positions agree with TRBD1. V was clipped by 3 bases and J by 0 bases; unmatched bases: 11. The CDR3 spans 18 residues. In germline, CDR1 is ENHRY, CDR2 SYGVKD. CDR3 nucleotide sequence: TGTGCCATCAGTGAATGGATCGCAGGGGGCTGGAGCACAGATACGCAGTATTTT. Its protein product is CAISEWIAGGWSTDTQYF.

This chain uses TRBV6-6 with TRBJ2-7, with a possible D match to TRBD1 (5 bases). V shed 5 bases and J shed 3 bases, with 8 bases lying between them. The CDR3 covers 12 residues. Looked up from germline, CDR1 is MNHNY and CDR2 is SVGAGI (reference sequence). DNA for the CDR3: TGTGCCAGCAGTCCCACAGGCTACGAGCAGTACTTC. This translates into CASSPTGYEQYF.

The V gene is TRBV6-1, the J gene TRBJ2-7, with D maybe TRBD2 (7 bases). V was pared by 5 bases and J by 4 bases, with 12 bases between. The CDR3 runs to 13 residues. In germline, CDR1 is MNHNS, CDR2 SASEGT. CDR3: CASSRGARYEQYF. The CDR3 nucleotides read TGTGCCAGCAGTCGGGGGGCTAGGTACGAGCAGTACTTC.

The chain is built from TRBV5-1 and TRBJ2-6; the D gene is possibly TRBD1 (6 bases). The V and J ends lost 5 bases and 15 bases respectively, with 12 bases between them. Germline CDR1 SGHRS, CDR2 YFSETQ. This CDR3 has 11 residues. CDR3 bases: TGCGCCAGCAGGGAAGCAGGGGACCTGACTTTC. Protein sequence: CASREAGDLTF.

The rearrangement uses TRBV27 and TRBJ1-1; D not resolved. The CDR3 has 15 amino acids. Deletions cut 5 bases from V and 2 bases from J, with 15 bases between. The germline gives CDR1 MNHEY, CDR2 SMNVEV (reference sequence). The CDR3 coding sequence is TGTGCCAGCAGTCCCGATCGGGAGAGTAACACTGAAGCTTTCTTT. Translation: CASSPDRESNTEAFF.

This sequence joins TRBV5-1 and TRBJ1-2; 7 bases match TRBD1. There are 12 residues in the CDR3. Trimming at V came to 4 bases and at J to 7 bases, leaving 4 bases not matched to a gene. Per germline, CDR1 SGHRS and CDR2 YFSETQ. The CDR3 DNA sequence: TGCGCCAGCAGCGGAGACAGGGTTGGCTACACCTTC. Protein: CASSGDRVGYTF.

Only a few counts were recorded for this clone. As DNA, the CDR3 is TGTGCCAGCAGCTTAGGGGGAGCGGGAGCAGGTGAGCAGTTCTTC. Translation: CASSLGGAGAGEQFF. The chain has TRBV7-2 and TRBJ2-1, with 8 bases aligning to TRBD2. The germline gives CDR1 SGHTA, CDR2 FQGNSA. J was trimmed by 9 bases and V by 1 base; bases with no gene match: 8. This CDR3 spans 15 amino acids.

J is TRBJ1-2 and V is TRBV2; 8 bases match TRBD1. Germline values: CDR1 SNHLY, CDR2 FYNNEI. J lost 4 bases, V lost 5 bases, and 3 bases had no gene match. CDR3 length: 13 amino acids. The CDR3 sequence is CASSRQGSYGYTF. The CDR3 bases are TGTGCCAGCAGTCGACAGGGGAGCTATGGCTACACCTTC.

The V call is TRBV5-1, the J call TRBJ2-5, with D possibly matching TRBD2 (6 bases). The CDR3 has 14 residues. Germline lookup yields CDR1 SGHRS and CDR2 YFSETQ. Trimming removed 4 bases at V and 1 base at J, with 11 bases between. The chain's CDR3 is CASSGGTGQETQYF. In DNA, the CDR3 is TGCGCCAGCAGCGGGGGGACGGGCCAAGAGACCCAGTACTTC. The variable domain in full, with the rest retrieved from reference TRBV5-1 and TRBJ2-5, is KAGVTQTPRYLIKTRGQQVTLSCSPISGHRSVSWYQQTPGQGLQFLFEYFSETQRNKGNFPGRFSGRQFSNSRSEMNVSTLELGDSALYLCASSGGTGQETQYFGPGTRLLVL.

This clone was detected only once. The chain combines TRBV5-4 with TRBJ2-5, with 10 nucleotides matching TRBD1. Germline lookup yields CDR1 SGHNT and CDR2 YYREEE (reference sequence). The CDR3 runs to 15 residues. After removal of 1 base from V and 5 bases from J, the junction contained 5 bases not matched to a gene. The DNA for the CDR3 is TGTGCCAGCAGCTTGTCTGGGACAGGGGCTGAGACCCAGTACTTC. The encoded protein is CASSLSGTGAETQYF.

V gene TRBV7-8 combines with J gene TRBJ1-4, with unresolved D. V was pared by 3 bases and J by 1 base, with 9 bases between. The CDR3 sequence is 15 residues long. Per the germline V gene, CDR1 is SGHVS and CDR2 is FQNEAQ. DNA for the CDR3: TGTGCCAGCAGCTTGCGAGAGGGAACTAATGAAAAACTGTTTTTT. Amino acids: CASSLREGTNEKLFF.

This clone was counted a few times. The chain carries TRBV5-4 and TRBJ2-7; TRBD1 matches 7 bases. Trimming at V came to 5 bases and at J to 3 bases, leaving 14 bases not matched to a gene. The CDR3 contains 16 residues. Germline CDR1 and CDR2: SGHNT and YYREEE (reference sequence). CDR3 coding DNA: TGTGCCAGCAGACAGGGGACAGCTCTACAGGACTACGAGCAGTACTTC. Amino acid sequence: CASRQGTALQDYEQYF.

In the case of this clone: One junction end does not reproduce the germline sequence, and a read error may be involved. This sequence joins TRBV5-6 and TRBJ2-6, with D possibly being TRBD1 (7 bases). In germline, CDR1 is SGHDT, CDR2 YYEEEE. The CDR3 loop spans 15 amino acids. The CDR3 region has the DNA TGTGCCAGCAGCCCGACAGGGACTGGGGCCAACGGCCTGACTTTC. This sequence encodes CASSPTGTGANGLTF. Drawing the rest from reference TRBV5-6 and TRBJ2-6, the complete variable domain is DAGVTQSPTHLIKTRGQQVTLRCSPKSGHDTVSWYQQALGQGPQFIFQYYEEEERQRGNFPDRFSGHQFPNYSSELNVNALLLGDSALYLCASSPTGTGANGLTFGAGSRLTVL.

This clone was seen a few times. This rearrangement joins TRBV5-1 to TRBJ1-1; TRBD1 matches 7 bases. The CDR3 length is 14 residues. Trimming took 0 bases from V and 7 from J; bases not matched to a gene: 6. CDR1 SGHRS and CDR2 YFSETQ come from the germline V gene. The CDR3 coding sequence is TGCGCCAGCAGCTTGGAGGCAGGGGGAGGTGAAGCTTTCTTT. Translation: CASSLEAGGGEAFF.

This clone was recorded only once. The gene calls are TRBV27 and TRBJ2-7; possibly TRBD1 for D (6 bases). Germline V lookup: CDR1 MNHEY, CDR2 SMNVEV (reference sequence). V lost 8 bases and J 0 bases, leaving 14 bases between the germline ends. This CDR3 spans 14 amino acids. The CDR3 here is CASSRGSSSYEQYF. In DNA form, the CDR3 reads TGTGCCAGCTCTAGGGGGAGTAGCTCCTACGAGCAGTACTTC.

This chain connects TRBV27 to TRBJ1-2, with D maybe TRBD1 (6 bases). Germline CDR1 and CDR2: MNHEY and SMNVEV (reference sequence). V lost 4 bases, J lost 10 bases, and 13 bases lay in between. The CDR3 has 12 amino acids. Here the CDR3 DNA reads TGTGCCAGCAGTTCCCGACAGGCTGACTACACCTTC. Translation gives CASSSRQADYTF.

The chain joins TRBV19 to TRBJ2-5; D not resolved. This CDR3 is 13 amino acids long. CDR1 and CDR2 (germline): LNHDA, SQIVND (reference sequence). With 4 bases removed from V and 0 bases from J, the gap between germline ends came to 6 bases. The CDR3 is CASSNEYQETQYF. In DNA, the CDR3 is TGTGCCAGTAGTAACGAGTACCAAGAGACCCAGTACTTC.

The chain has TRBV5-1 and TRBJ2-3; 9 nucleotides match TRBD1. With V trimmed by 4 bases and J by 1 base, 4 bases remained unmatched. Germline loops: CDR1 SGHRS, CDR2 YFSETQ. CDR3 length: 15 residues. CDR3 in amino acids: CASSVGQGGTDTQYF. The CDR3 nucleotides read TGCGCCAGCAGCGTGGGACAGGGTGGCACAGATACGCAGTATTTT.

V is TRBV5-4 and J is TRBJ1-1, with a tentative D call TRBD1 (6 bases). CDR3 length: 15 amino acids. CDR1 is SGHNT, CDR2 YYREEE, per germline (reference sequence). V lost 3 bases and J 3 bases, leaving 15 bases between the germline ends. Written as DNA, the CDR3 is TGTGCCAGCAGCTCCGGAAACAGGGCAGACACTGAAGCTTTCTTT. Its protein is CASSSGNRADTEAFF.

The gene calls are TRBV10-2 and TRBJ2-7; TRBD2 aligns across 9 bases. The CDR3 sequence is 16 residues long. From germline, CDR1 is WSHSY and CDR2 SAAADI. This CDR3 is CASAGLMAGGPYEQYF. The DNA of the CDR3 is TGCGCGAGTGCGGGTCTAATGGCGGGAGGGCCCTACGAGCAGTACTTC.

This chain connects TRBV6-1 to TRBJ1-1; no firm D call. Looked up from germline, CDR1 is MNHNS and CDR2 is SASEGT. The CDR3 length is 13 residues. V lost 7 bases and J 1 base, leaving 10 bases between the germline ends. CDR3 sequence reads: CASMTRWNTEAFF. The CDR3 DNA is TGTGCCAGCATGACACGTTGGAACACTGAAGCTTTCTTT.

V gene TRBV19 combines with J gene TRBJ2-3; 11 bases map to TRBD2. Germline CDR1 LNHDA, CDR2 SQIVND (reference sequence). Losses at the gene ends were 2 bases for V and 6 bases for J; bases not matched to a gene: 10. The CDR3 runs 17 residues. CDR3 sequence: CASSITSGSNIWDTQYF. DNA of the CDR3: TGTGCCAGTAGTATAACTAGCGGGAGTAATATATGGGATACGCAGTATTTT.

The V gene is TRBV30, the J gene TRBJ1-6; 7 positions agree with TRBD1. CDR1 GTSNPN and CDR2 SVGIG come from the germline V gene (reference sequence). This CDR3 spans 14 amino acids. V gave up 6 bases and J gave up 1 base; unmatched junction bases: 3. CDR3 sequence (DNA): TGTGCCTGCTTACAGGGGTCCTATAATTCACCCCTCCACTTT. The encoded protein is CACLQGSYNSPLHF.